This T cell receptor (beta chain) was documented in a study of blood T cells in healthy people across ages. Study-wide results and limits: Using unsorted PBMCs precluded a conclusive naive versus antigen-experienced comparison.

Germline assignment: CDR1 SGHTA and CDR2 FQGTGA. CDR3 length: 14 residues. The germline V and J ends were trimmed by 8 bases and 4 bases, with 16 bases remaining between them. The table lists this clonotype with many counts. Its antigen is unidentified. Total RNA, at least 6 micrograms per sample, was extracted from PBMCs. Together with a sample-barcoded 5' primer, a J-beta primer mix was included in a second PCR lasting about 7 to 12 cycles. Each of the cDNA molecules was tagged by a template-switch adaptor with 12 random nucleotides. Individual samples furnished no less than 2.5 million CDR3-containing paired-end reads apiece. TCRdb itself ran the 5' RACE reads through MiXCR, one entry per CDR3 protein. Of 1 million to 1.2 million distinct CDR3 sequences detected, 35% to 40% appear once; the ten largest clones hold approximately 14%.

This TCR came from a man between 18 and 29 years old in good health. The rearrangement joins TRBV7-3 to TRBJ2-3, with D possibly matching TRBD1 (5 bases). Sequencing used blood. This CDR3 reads CASQNLDRPDTQYF. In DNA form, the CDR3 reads TGTGCCAGCCAAAACCTAGACAGACCAGATACGCAGTATTTT.